Presented here are 21 T cell receptor beta chains from one specimen sequenced in a study of long-term antiretroviral therapy in people with HIV. Researchers ran immunoSEQ v3.0 at survey level. Clones were sequenced by immunoSEQ multiplex PCR, and TCRdb holds only the in-frame ones, with some missing. The sample has 15,000 to 20,000 clones; approximately 89% are singletons. The sample consisted of unsorted PBMCs, taken 0.6 years after starting antiretroviral therapy. These receptors all come from a middle-aged woman with HIV.

V gene TRBV11-2 combines with J gene TRBJ2-4; TRBD1 or TRBD2 may be the D gene (5 bases each). The CDR3 runs to 14 residues. From germline, CDR1 is SGHAT and CDR2 FQNNGV. Trimming left V 5 bases short and J 1 base short, with 9 bases between. CDR3 amino acids: CASSPGTAKNIQYF. The CDR3 DNA reads as TGTGCCAGCAGCCCGGGGACGGCCAAAAACATTCAGTACTTC. Supplemented by reference TRBV11-2 and TRBJ2-4, the full variable domain reads EAGVAQSPRYKIIEKRQSVAFWCNPISGHATLYWYQQILGQGPKLLIQFQNNGVVDDSQLPKDRFSAERLKGVDSTLKIQPAKLEDSAVYLCASSPGTAKNIQYFGAGTRLSVL.

Turning to this clone: Its ends do not fully match the called genes, so a read error is possible. V and J are TRBV7-7 and TRBJ2-7, with D possibly TRBD1 on 6 matching bases. The CDR3 loop spans 13 amino acids. Per germline, CDR1 SSHAT and CDR2 FNYEAQ (reference sequence). The CDR3, as DNA: TGTGCTAGCAGCTTAGACAGGTCCTCCGAGCAGTACTTC. Its protein product is CASSLDRSSEQYF.

The chain joins TRBV30 to TRBJ2-3, with D maybe TRBD2 (6 bases). Germline V gene data show CDR1 as GTSNPN and CDR2 as SVGIG (reference sequence). The V gene lost 8 bases and the J gene lost 2 bases, with 14 bases spanning the gap. The CDR3 extends over 13 amino acids. CDR3 loop: CAQEGGYTDTQYF. CDR3 DNA: TGTGCCCAGGAGGGCGGGTACACAGATACGCAGTATTTT.

The chain recombines TRBV25-1 with TRBJ2-3; maybe TRBD1 (6 bases). Germline V lookup: CDR1 MGHDK, CDR2 SYGVNS. With 4 bases removed from V and 4 bases from J, the gap between germline ends came to 9 bases. CDR3 size: 13 residues. The CDR3, as DNA: TGTGCCAGCAGTGCGAAGGGGGCAGATACGCAGTATTTT. Amino acid sequence: CASSAKGADTQYF.

This chain joins TRBV6-6 and TRBJ2-7; D uncertain. V was clipped by 4 bases and J by 6 bases, with 13 bases between them. Germline-derived CDR1 and CDR2 are MNHNY and SVGAGI (reference sequence). The CDR3 extends over 13 amino acids. The CDR3 reads CASSSQVWGEQYF. Here the CDR3 DNA reads TGTGCCAGCAGTTCACAAGTTTGGGGCGAGCAGTACTTC.

The chain couples TRBV19 to TRBJ2-3, with 7 bases aligning to TRBD1. Trimming at V came to 3 bases and at J to 2 bases, leaving 5 bases not matched to a gene. The CDR3 has 15 residues. Per the germline V gene, CDR1 is LNHDA and CDR2 is SQIVND (reference sequence). The CDR3 DNA is TGTGCCAGTAGTATGAGTACAGGGGTCACAGATACGCAGTATTTT. This gives the protein CASSMSTGVTDTQYF.

The sample holds a few counts of this clone. The junction does not match germline at one end; this may be a read error. The J gene is TRBJ2-5, the V gene TRBV6-1; TRBD1 agrees at 7 bases. The germline CDR1 and CDR2 sequences are MNHNS and SASEGT. The CDR3 has 12 residues. The CDR3 DNA sequence: TGTGCCAGCTCAGGGATTAACAGGGGTGGCCACTTC. Amino acids: CASSGINRGGHF.

This clone showed up just once. The chain recombines TRBV29-1 with TRBJ1-2; TRBD1 aligns across 7 bases. The CDR3 totals 13 residues. Germline CDR1 reads SQVTM; CDR2 reads ANQGSEA. V shed 4 bases, J shed 8 bases, and the junction held 10 bases outside the gene matches. The chain's CDR3 is CSVGQIQGNGYTF. CDR3 bases: TGCAGCGTTGGGCAAATACAGGGGAACGGCTACACCTTC.

The chain carries TRBV10-3 and TRBJ2-1; D not certain. This CDR3 is built from 16 residues. The V end was cut by 0 bases, the J end by 5 bases, with 14 bases between. The germline V gene has CDR1 ENHRY and CDR2 SYGVKD. In DNA, the CDR3 is TGTGCCATCAGTGAGTCAATGGCAGGAGCGAACAATGAGCAGTTCTTC. It codes for CAISESMAGANNEQFF.

The chain joins TRBV5-1 to TRBJ2-5, with a possible D match to TRBD2 (6 bases). The CDR3 is 15 amino acids. Trimming stripped 4 bases from V and 1 base from J, with 14 bases between. CDR1 and CDR2 (germline): SGHRS, YFSETQ. Here the CDR3 reads CASSGAGGSQETQYF. CDR3 DNA: TGCGCCAGCAGCGGTGCTGGGGGGTCCCAAGAGACCCAGTACTTC.

J is TRBJ2-5 and V is TRBV5-6, with TRBD1 matching 9 bases. There are 15 residues in the CDR3. The V gene end was trimmed by 2 bases and the J gene end by 5 bases; junction bases not matched to a gene: 7. The V gene's germline CDR1 is SGHDT and CDR2 YYEEEE. This CDR3 is CASSLIRQGEETQYF. The CDR3 DNA reads TGTGCCAGCAGCTTAATACGACAGGGGGAGGAGACCCAGTACTTC.

The gene calls are TRBV6-5 and TRBJ1-2; D uncertain. This CDR3 has 14 residues. Germline V gene sequence: CDR1 MNHEY, CDR2 SVGAGI. V lost 0 bases to trimming and J lost 4 bases, with 9 bases between them. The CDR3 nucleotides are TGTGCCAGCAGTTACTCGGCAGGCCTCTATGGCTACACCTTC. Its protein is CASSYSAGLYGYTF.

The CDR3 bases are TGTGCCAGTAGTATACTTTCGATAGGTGATGACTATGGCTACACCTTC. This codes for CASSILSIGDDYGYTF. This rearrangement joins TRBV19 to TRBJ1-2; D gene unclear. The CDR3 loop spans 16 amino acids. Germline V gene sequence: CDR1 LNHDA, CDR2 SQIVND (reference sequence). The V end lost 2 bases, the J end lost 3 bases, and 16 bases lay between the germline ends.

J is TRBJ2-1 and V is TRBV19, with D possibly matching TRBD1 (5 bases). Trimming cost V 5 bases and J 7 bases, with 15 bases left between them. Germline V CDR1 and CDR2: LNHDA, SQIVND (reference sequence). This CDR3 spans 14 amino acids. DNA of the CDR3: TGTGCCAGTAGTGGACACCTCCCGAGGAATGAGCAGTTCTTC. It codes for CASSGHLPRNEQFF. The variable domain in full, with the rest retrieved from reference TRBV19 and TRBJ2-1, is DGGITQSPKYLFRKEGQNVTLSCEQNLNHDAMYWYRQDPGQGLRLIYYSQIVNDFQKGDIAEGYSVSREKKESFPLTVTSAQKNPTAFYLCASSGHLPRNEQFFGPGTRLTVL.

The genes are TRBV5-1 and TRBJ2-3; D may match TRBD1 or TRBD2 (6 bases each). Deletions cut 4 bases from V and 2 bases from J, with 20 bases between. From germline, CDR1 is SGHRS and CDR2 YFSETQ. The CDR3 spans 17 residues. The CDR3 region is CASSPIASGGLTDTQYF. CDR3 nucleotides: TGCGCCAGCAGCCCGATAGCATCTGGGGGGCTCACAGATACGCAGTATTTT.

This clone was detected only once. This chain connects TRBV6-5 to TRBJ1-1; D is perhaps TRBD1 (5 bases). The CDR3 loop spans 14 amino acids. In germline, CDR1 is MNHEY, CDR2 SVGAGI. The germline V and J ends were trimmed by 6 bases and 11 bases, with 22 bases remaining between them. The CDR3 DNA sequence: TGTGCCAGCAGGGAGGGGACCCTTAGGTCGGGGGCTTTCTTT. This gives the protein CASREGTLRSGAFF.

J is TRBJ2-1 and V is TRBV5-1; D not certain. From germline, CDR1 is SGHRS and CDR2 YFSETQ. The V end was cut by 3 bases, the J end by 1 base, with 11 bases between. The CDR3 is 15 amino acids. CDR3 residues: CASSSTTSSYNEQFF. The DNA for the CDR3 is TGCGCCAGCAGCTCAACGACGTCGTCCTACAATGAGCAGTTCTTC.

This rearrangement joins TRBV2 to TRBJ2-1; 11 bases are shared with TRBD1. The V gene end was trimmed by 3 bases and the J gene end by 8 bases; junction bases not matched to a gene: 3. In germline, CDR1 is SNHLY, CDR2 FYNNEI. This CDR3 has 14 residues. The chain's CDR3 is CASSEWGQGDEQFF. CDR3 DNA sequence: TGTGCCAGCAGTGAGTGGGGACAGGGGGATGAGCAGTTCTTC.

The chain couples TRBV29-1 to TRBJ1-2; D might be TRBD1 (5 bases). Germline CDR1 and CDR2: SQVTM and ANQGSEA. This CDR3 comprises 11 residues. Trimming took off 7 bases at V and 6 bases at J, with 12 bases between the two ends. CDR3 sequence: CSARKGDGYTF. DNA for the CDR3: TGCAGCGCTCGGAAAGGGGATGGCTACACCTTC.

The V call is TRBV5-5, the J call TRBJ2-7; 8 bases are a match to TRBD1. Trimming took 2 bases from V and 2 from J; bases not matched to a gene: 3. The CDR3 length is 14 residues. Germline-derived CDR1 and CDR2 are SGHKS and YYEKEE (reference sequence). CDR3 DNA: TGTGCCAGCAGCTTTGAGACAGGGGCCTACGAGCAGTACTTC. Protein: CASSFETGAYEQYF.

The genes are TRBV2 and TRBJ1-4; D is undetermined. V dropped 10 bases and J dropped 5 bases, with 14 bases sitting between them. The germline CDR1 and CDR2 sequences are SNHLY and FYNNEI. There are 13 residues in the CDR3. In DNA, the CDR3 is TGTGCCATCTCGGCAGGCAGAAATGAAAAACTGTTTTTT. This encodes CAISAGRNEKLFF. The full variable domain, in which reference TRBV2 and TRBJ1-4 provide the parts outside the CDR3, is EPEVTQTPSHQVTQMGQEVILRCVPISNHLYFYWYRQILGQKVEFLVSFYNNEISEKSEIFDDQFSVERPDGSNFTLKIRSTKLEDSAMYFCAISAGRNEKLFFGSGTQLSVL.